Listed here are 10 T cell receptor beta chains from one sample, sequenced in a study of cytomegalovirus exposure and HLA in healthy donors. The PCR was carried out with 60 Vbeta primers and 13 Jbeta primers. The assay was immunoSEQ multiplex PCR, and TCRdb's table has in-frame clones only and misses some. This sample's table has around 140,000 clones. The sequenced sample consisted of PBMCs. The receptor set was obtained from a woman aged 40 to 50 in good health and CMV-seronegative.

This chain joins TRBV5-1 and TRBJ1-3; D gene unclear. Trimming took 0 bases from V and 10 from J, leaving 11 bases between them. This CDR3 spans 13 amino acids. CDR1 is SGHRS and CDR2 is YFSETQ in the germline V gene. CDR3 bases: TGCGCCAGCAGCTTGGAGCCTGTAAGAACCATATATTTT. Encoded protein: CASSLEPVRTIYF.

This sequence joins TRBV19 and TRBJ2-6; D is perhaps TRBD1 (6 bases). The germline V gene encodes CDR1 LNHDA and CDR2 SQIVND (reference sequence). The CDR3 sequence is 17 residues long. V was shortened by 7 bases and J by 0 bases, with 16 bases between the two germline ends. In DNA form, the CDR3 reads TGTGCCAGTATCCCCAGGGGATGGAGCTCTGGGGCCAACGTCCTGACTTTC. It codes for CASIPRGWSSGANVLTF.

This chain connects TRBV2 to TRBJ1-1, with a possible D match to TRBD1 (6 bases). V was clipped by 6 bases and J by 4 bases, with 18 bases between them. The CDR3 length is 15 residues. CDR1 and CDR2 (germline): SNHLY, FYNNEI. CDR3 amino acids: CASRPLQGKGTEAFF. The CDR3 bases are TGTGCCAGCAGGCCCCTACAGGGTAAGGGCACTGAAGCTTTCTTT.

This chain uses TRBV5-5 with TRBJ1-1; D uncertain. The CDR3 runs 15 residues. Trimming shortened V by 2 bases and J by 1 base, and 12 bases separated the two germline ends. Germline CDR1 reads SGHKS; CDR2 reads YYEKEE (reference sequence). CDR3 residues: CASSFAGFSNTEAFF. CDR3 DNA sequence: TGTGCCAGCAGCTTTGCAGGATTTTCGAACACTGAAGCTTTCTTT.

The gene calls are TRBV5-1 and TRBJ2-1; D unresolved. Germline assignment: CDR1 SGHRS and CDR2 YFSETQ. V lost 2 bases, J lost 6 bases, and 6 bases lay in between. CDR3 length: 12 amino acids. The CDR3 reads CASSFPSNEQFF. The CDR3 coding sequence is TGCGCCAGCAGCTTCCCCTCCAATGAGCAGTTCTTC.

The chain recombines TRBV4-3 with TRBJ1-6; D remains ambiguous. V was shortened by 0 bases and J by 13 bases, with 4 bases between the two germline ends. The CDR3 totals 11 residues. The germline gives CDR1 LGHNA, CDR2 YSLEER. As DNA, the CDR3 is TGCGCCAGCAGCCAAGACGGGCCCCTCCACTTT. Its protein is CASSQDGPLHF.

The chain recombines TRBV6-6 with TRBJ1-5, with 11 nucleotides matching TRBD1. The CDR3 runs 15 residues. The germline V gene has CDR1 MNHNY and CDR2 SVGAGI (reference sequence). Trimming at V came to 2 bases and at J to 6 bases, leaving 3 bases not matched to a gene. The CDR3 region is CASSYGTGGGQPQHF. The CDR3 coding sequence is TGTGCCAGCAGTTACGGGACAGGGGGGGGTCAGCCCCAGCATTTT.

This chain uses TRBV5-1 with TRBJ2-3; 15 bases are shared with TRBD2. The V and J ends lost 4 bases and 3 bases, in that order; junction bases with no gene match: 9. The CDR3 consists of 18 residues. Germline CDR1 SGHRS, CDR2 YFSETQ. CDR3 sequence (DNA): TGCGCCAGCAGCACCGGGACTAGCGGGGGGTTTGAGACAGATACGCAGTATTTT. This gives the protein CASSTGTSGGFETDTQYF.

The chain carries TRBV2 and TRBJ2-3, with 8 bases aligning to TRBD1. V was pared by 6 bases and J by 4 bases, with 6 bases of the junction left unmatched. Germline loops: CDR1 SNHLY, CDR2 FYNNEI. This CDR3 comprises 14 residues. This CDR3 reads CASREDRVSDTQYF. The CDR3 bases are TGTGCCAGCAGAGAGGACAGGGTATCAGATACGCAGTATTTT.

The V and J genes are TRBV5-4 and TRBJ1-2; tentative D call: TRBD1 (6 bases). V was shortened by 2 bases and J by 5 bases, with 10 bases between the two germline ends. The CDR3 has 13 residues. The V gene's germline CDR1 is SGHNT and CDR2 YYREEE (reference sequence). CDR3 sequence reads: CASSFGQLYGYTF. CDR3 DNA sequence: TGTGCCAGCAGCTTCGGACAGTTATATGGCTACACCTTC.